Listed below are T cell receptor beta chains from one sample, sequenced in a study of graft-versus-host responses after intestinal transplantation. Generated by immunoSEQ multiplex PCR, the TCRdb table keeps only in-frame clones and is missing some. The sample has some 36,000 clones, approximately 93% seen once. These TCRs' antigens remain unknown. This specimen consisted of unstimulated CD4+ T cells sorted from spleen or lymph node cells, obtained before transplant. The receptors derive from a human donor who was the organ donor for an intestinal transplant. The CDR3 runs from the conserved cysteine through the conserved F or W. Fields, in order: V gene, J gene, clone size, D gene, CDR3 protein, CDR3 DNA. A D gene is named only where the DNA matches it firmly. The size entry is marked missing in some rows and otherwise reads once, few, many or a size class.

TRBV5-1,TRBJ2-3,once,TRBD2,CASSLARGGGADTQYF,TGCGCCAGCAGCTTGGCCCGGGGCGGGGGGGCAGATACGCAGTATTTT
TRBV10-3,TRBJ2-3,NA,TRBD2,CAIGSGGAATDTQYF,TGTGCCATCGGTAGCGGGGGGGCCGCCACAGATACGCAGTATTTT
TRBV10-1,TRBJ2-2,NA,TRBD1,CASTAGQGDTGELFF,TGCGCCAGCACCGCGGGACAGGGGGACACCGGGGAGCTGTTTTTT
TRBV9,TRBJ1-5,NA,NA,CASSTNQPQHF,TGTGCCAGCAGTACTAATCAGCCCCAGCATTTT
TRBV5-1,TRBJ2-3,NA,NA,CASRYGSSSPTDTQYF,TGCGCCAGCAGATATGGATCTAGCTCCCCCACAGATACGCAGTATTTT
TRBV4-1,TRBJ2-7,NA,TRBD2,CASSGTSGGELYEQYF,TGCGCCAGCAGTGGGACTAGCGGGGGGGAATTGTACGAGCAGTACTTC
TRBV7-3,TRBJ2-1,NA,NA,CASSLQPYNEQFF,TGTGCCAGCAGCTTACAGCCCTACAATGAGCAGTTCTTC
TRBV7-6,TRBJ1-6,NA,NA,CASSLDRAQNSPLHF,TGTGCCAGCAGCTTAGACAGGGCGCAGAATTCACCCCTCCACTTT
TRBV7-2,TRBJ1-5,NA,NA,CASSVYSNQPQHF,TGTGCCAGCAGCGTCTATAGCAATCAGCCCCAGCATTTT
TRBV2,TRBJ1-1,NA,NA,CASSRTAGNTEAFF,TGTGCCAGCAGTCGGACAGCAGGGAACACTGAAGCTTTCTTT
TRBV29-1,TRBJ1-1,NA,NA,CSARTGPNTEAFF,TGCAGCGCCAGAACAGGGCCCAACACTGAAGCTTTCTTT
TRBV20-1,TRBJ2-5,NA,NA,CSAPETQYF,TGCAGTGCGCCAGAGACCCAGTACTTC
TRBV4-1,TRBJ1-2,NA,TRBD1,CASSHPRGPLYGYTF,TGCGCCAGCAGCCACCCCAGGGGGCCCCTCTATGGCTACACCTTC
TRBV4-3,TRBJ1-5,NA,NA,CASSQSANQPQHF,TGCGCCAGCAGCCAATCCGCCAATCAGCCCCAGCATTTT
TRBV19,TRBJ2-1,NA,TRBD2,CASTTLAGVTNEQFF,TGTGCCAGTACAACACTAGCGGGGGTAACTAATGAGCAGTTCTTC
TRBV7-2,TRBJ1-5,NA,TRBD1,CASSLEGTGNKPQHF,TGTGCCAGCAGCTTAGAAGGGACAGGGAATAAGCCCCAGCATTTT
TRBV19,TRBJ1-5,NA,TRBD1,CASSITGGWQPQHF,TGTGCCAGTAGTATCACAGGGGGTTGGCAGCCCCAGCATTTT
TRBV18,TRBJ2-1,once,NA,CASYGMGYEQFF,TGTGCCAGCTACGGGATGGGGTACGAGCAGTTCTTC
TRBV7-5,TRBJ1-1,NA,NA,CARSLVTWSEGATEAFF,TGTGCCAGAAGCTTAGTAACCTGGTCTGAGGGGGCCACTGAAGCTTTCTTT
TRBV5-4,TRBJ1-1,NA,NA,CASSQQGIGTEAFF,TGTGCCAGCAGCCAACAGGGTATAGGCACTGAAGCTTTCTTT
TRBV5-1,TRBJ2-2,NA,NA,CASSSGFTGELFF,TGCGCCAGCAGCTCGGGGTTTACCGGGGAGCTGTTTTTT
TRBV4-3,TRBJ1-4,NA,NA,CASSQDSVPTNEKLFF,TGCGCCAGCAGCCAAGATAGCGTTCCAACTAATGAAAAACTGTTTTTT
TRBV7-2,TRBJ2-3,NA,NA,CASSFQGWTDTQYF,TGTGCCAGCAGCTTCCAGGGTTGGACAGATACGCAGTATTTT
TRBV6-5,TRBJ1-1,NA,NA,CASVQGHMNTEAFF,TGTGCCAGCGTCCAGGGGCATATGAACACTGAAGCTTTCTTT
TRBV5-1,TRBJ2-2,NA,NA,CASSLDKYTGELFF,TGCGCCAGCAGCTTGGACAAGTACACCGGGGAGCTGTTTTTT
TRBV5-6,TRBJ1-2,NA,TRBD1,CASSVYRGPHSTF,TGTGCCAGCAGCGTGTACAGGGGGCCTCACTCTACCTTC
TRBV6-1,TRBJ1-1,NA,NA,CASSEDRDEAFF,TGTGCCAGCAGTGAAGACAGGGATGAAGCTTTCTTT
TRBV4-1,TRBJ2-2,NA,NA,CASSQVPNTGELFF,TGCGCCAGCAGCCAAGTTCCGAACACCGGGGAGCTGTTTTTT
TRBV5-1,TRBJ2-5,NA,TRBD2,CASAGAGGETQYF,TGCGCCAGCGCGGGAGCGGGGGGGGAGACCCAGTACTTC
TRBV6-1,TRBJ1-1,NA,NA,CASSVRTATEAFF,TGTGCCAGCAGTGTAAGGACAGCGACTGAAGCTTTCTTT
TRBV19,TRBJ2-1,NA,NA,CASSIDRVGNEQFF,TGTGCCAGTAGTATAGACAGGGTGGGCAATGAGCAGTTCTTC
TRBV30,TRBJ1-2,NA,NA,CAWRGQFAANYGYTF,TGTGCCTGGAGGGGGCAGTTTGCCGCTAACTATGGCTACACCTTC
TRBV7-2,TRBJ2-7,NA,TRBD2,CASSLGTSEAYEQYF,TGTGCCAGCAGCTTGGGGACTAGCGAGGCCTACGAGCAGTACTTC
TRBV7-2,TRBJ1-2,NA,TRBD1,CASSPDRVEVLLHYGYTF,TGTGCCAGCAGCCCGGACAGGGTGGAGGTCTTGCTTCACTATGGCTACACCTTC
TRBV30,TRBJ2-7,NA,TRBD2,CAWGRGEGEQYF,TGTGCCTGGGGGAGGGGCGAGGGCGAGCAGTACTTC
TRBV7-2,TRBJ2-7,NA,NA,CASSLAQSRDGYEQYF,TGTGCCAGCAGCTTAGCGCAATCCAGGGATGGTTACGAGCAGTACTTC
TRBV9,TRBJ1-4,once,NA,CASSVLGATNEKLFF,TGTGCCAGCAGCGTATTGGGGGCGACTAATGAAAAACTGTTTTTT
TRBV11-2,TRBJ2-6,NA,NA,CASSLARPTAGANVLTF,TGTGCCAGCAGCTTAGCTCGACCGACAGCTGGGGCCAACGTCCTGACTTTC
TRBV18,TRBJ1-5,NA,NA,CASSPPRVRNQPQHF,TGTGCCAGCTCACCACCGAGGGTCAGAAATCAGCCCCAGCATTTT
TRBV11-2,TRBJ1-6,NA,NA,CASSLPGSRSPLHF,TGTGCCAGCAGCCTACCGGGTTCGCGTTCACCCCTCCACTTT
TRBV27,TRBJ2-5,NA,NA,CASSPTGPLETQYF,TGTGCCAGCAGCCCGACAGGACCCCTAGAGACCCAGTACTTC
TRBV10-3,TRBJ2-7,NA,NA,CAISEISGLGAYEQYF,TGTGCCATCAGTGAGATTTCAGGACTTGGCGCCTACGAGCAGTACTTC
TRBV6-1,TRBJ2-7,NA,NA,CASSSPGGPSYEQYF,TGTGCCAGCAGTTCCCCTGGGGGGCCCTCCTACGAGCAGTACTTC
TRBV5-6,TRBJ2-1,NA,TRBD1,CASSRDRGPYNEQFF,TGTGCCAGCAGCCGTGACAGGGGGCCGTACAATGAGCAGTTCTTC